The 28 T cell receptor beta chains below were found in one sample sequenced in a study of CD8 T cells in ankylosing spondylitis. A single record per CDR3 protein comes from TCRdb applying MiXCR to the 5' RACE reads. The sample holds about 330,000 distinct CDR3 sequences, roughly 8% seen once. Study-level results: Seemingly characteristic of ankylosing spondylitis blood was a TCR beta motif consisting of eight highly homologous variants.

These receptors have no known antigen. The source material was blood, either unsorted or a sorted T cell fraction (not recorded which). These receptors were taken from a male donor with ankylosing spondylitis.

The chain carries TRBV10-3 and TRBJ2-1, with no clear D. V gave up 11 bases and J gave up 9 bases, with 26 bases separating them. Germline loops: CDR1 ENHRY, CDR2 SYGVKD. This CDR3 comprises 15 residues. As DNA, the CDR3 is TGTGCCGCGAATCATGGGGTTGGGCGGTCCATTGAGCAGTTCTTC. Its protein product is CAANHGVGRSIEQFF.

This clonotype has more than one count but fewer than ten. The chain links TRBV5-1 to TRBJ2-3; 7 positions match TRBD1. J lost 5 bases, V lost 0 bases, and 6 bases had no gene match. CDR1 and CDR2 (germline): SGHRS, YFSETQ. This CDR3 has 15 amino acids. DNA for the CDR3: TGCGCCAGCAGCTTGGAGCAGGGGGTCGGAGATACGCAGTATTTT. It codes for CASSLEQGVGDTQYF. The full variable domain, completed using reference TRBV5-1 and TRBJ2-3, is KAGVTQTPRYLIKTRGQQVTLSCSPISGHRSVSWYQQTPGQGLQFLFEYFSETQRNKGNFPGRFSGRQFSNSRSEMNVSTLELGDSALYLCASSLEQGVGDTQYFGPGTRLTVL.

This clonotype was observed many times. The rearrangement links TRBV4-2 to TRBJ2-3, with D uncertain. Germline V CDR1 and CDR2: LGHNA, YNFKEQ. V was pared by 1 base and J by 0 bases, with 2 bases between. This CDR3 is 13 amino acids long. In DNA, the CDR3 is TGTGCCAGCAGCCAAGCCAGCACAGATACGCAGTATTTT. Residues: CASSQASTDTQYF.

This clonotype was observed a handful of times. V gene TRBV10-3 combines with J gene TRBJ2-1; TRBD2 matches at 11 bases. Germline V gene data show CDR1 as ENHRY and CDR2 as SYGVKD. V shed 4 bases and J 6 bases; nucleotides not matched to a gene: 5. The CDR3 is made up of 15 amino acids. In DNA form, the CDR3 reads TGTGCCATCAGTGGGGGACTAGCGGCGGGCAATGAGCAGTTCTTC. Its protein is CAISGGLAAGNEQFF.

This clonotype was seen at least ten times. The rearrangement uses TRBV7-9 and TRBJ2-3, with 8 bases matching TRBD2. Germline-derived CDR1 and CDR2 are SEHNR and FQNEAQ (reference sequence). V trimming: 6 bases; J trimming: 2 bases; junction bases outside the gene matches: 4. The CDR3 contains 14 residues. CDR3 protein: CASRIAGITDTQYF. CDR3 bases: TGTGCCAGCAGAATAGCGGGGATCACAGATACGCAGTATTTT.

This clonotype was seen repeatedly, ten times or more. The V gene is TRBV5-1, the J gene TRBJ2-1, with TRBD2 identical over 10 bases. Germline lookup yields CDR1 SGHRS and CDR2 YFSETQ. The V segment lost 0 bases and the J segment 1 base; nucleotides outside the gene matches: 7. CDR3 length: 18 residues. This chain's CDR3 is CASSLGSRTSGSYNEQFF. The DNA of the CDR3 is TGCGCCAGCAGCTTGGGGAGCAGGACTAGCGGTTCCTACAATGAGCAGTTCTTC. Variable domain in full (rest from reference TRBV5-1 and TRBJ2-1): KAGVTQTPRYLIKTRGQQVTLSCSPISGHRSVSWYQQTPGQGLQFLFEYFSETQRNKGNFPGRFSGRQFSNSRSEMNVSTLELGDSALYLCASSLGSRTSGSYNEQFFGPGTRLTVL.

This clonotype has just a few counts. The rearrangement uses TRBV7-9 and TRBJ2-2, with D perhaps given as TRBD1 or TRBD2 (5 bases each). This CDR3 spans 17 amino acids. V dropped 7 bases and J dropped 0 bases, with 18 bases sitting between them. Germline V gives CDR1 SEHNR, CDR2 FQNEAQ (reference sequence). The chain's CDR3 is CASNRAGGIANTGELFF. The CDR3 DNA follows: TGTGCCAGCAATCGTGCTGGGGGTATCGCGAACACCGGGGAGCTGTTTTTT.

The chain uses TRBV19 and TRBJ1-6; D remains unclear. Per the germline V gene, CDR1 is LNHDA and CDR2 is SQIVND (reference sequence). The V and J ends lost 6 bases and 5 bases respectively, with 11 bases between them. CDR3 length equals 14 residues. The CDR3, as DNA: TGTGCCAGTAGATTGACGGACCATAATTCACCCCTCCACTTT. Encoded protein: CASRLTDHNSPLHF.

J is TRBJ2-1 and V is TRBV24-1; D is unresolved. In germline, CDR1 is KGHDR, CDR2 SFDVKD. The CDR3 extends over 13 amino acids. Trimming removed 1 base from V and 6 bases from J, with 6 bases in between. This CDR3 is CATSDLSLNEQFF. The CDR3 DNA is TGTGCCACCAGTGATTTAAGCCTCAATGAGCAGTTCTTC.

The V and J genes are TRBV29-1 and TRBJ1-4; possible D gene TRBD1, 5 bases. Trimming took 7 bases from V and 3 from J, leaving 15 bases between them. The CDR3 has 14 residues. Germline loops: CDR1 SQVTM, CDR2 ANQGSEA. The CDR3 spells CSAGSQDPNEKLFF. The CDR3 DNA reads as TGCAGCGCCGGCTCACAGGACCCTAATGAAAAACTGTTTTTT.

This chain connects TRBV20-1 to TRBJ1-1; TRBD1 aligns across 8 bases. V lost 0 bases to trimming and J lost 0 bases; unmatched junction nucleotides: 9. Germline V gene data show CDR1 as DFQATT and CDR2 as SNEGSKA (reference sequence). This CDR3 comprises 17 residues. CDR3 amino acids: CSARDPRRTGLNTEAFF. The CDR3 DNA follows: TGCAGTGCTAGAGATCCGAGGAGGACAGGGTTGAACACTGAAGCTTTCTTT.

The rearrangement links TRBV28 to TRBJ2-4; no clear D. Germline values: CDR1 MDHEN, CDR2 SYDVKM. Trimming took off 0 bases at V and 3 bases at J, with 15 bases between the two ends. The CDR3 length is 17 residues. The CDR3 loop is CASSLWPIAQGKNIQYF. The CDR3 DNA is TGTGCCAGCAGTTTATGGCCCATTGCCCAAGGCAAAAACATTCAGTACTTC.

CDR3 residues: CASGRVPDTQYF. In DNA, the CDR3 is TGTGCCAGCGGGCGAGTCCCAGATACGCAGTATTTT. The gene calls are TRBV6-5 and TRBJ2-3; D ambiguous. The V gene's germline CDR1 is MNHEY and CDR2 SVGAGI. V shed 8 bases and J shed 4 bases, with 10 bases lying between them. This CDR3 contains 12 residues.

In this sample, this clonotype turned up many times. The chain uses TRBV4-1 and TRBJ2-4; D uncertain. V was trimmed by 0 bases and J by 7 bases, leaving 10 bases between them. Per germline, CDR1 MGHRA and CDR2 YSYEKL. The CDR3 has 14 residues. CDR3 nucleotides: TGCGCCAGCAGCCAAGATCCGGCACAGAACATTCAGTACTTC. Encoded protein: CASSQDPAQNIQYF.

The V gene is TRBV7-6, the J gene TRBJ2-1; D is perhaps TRBD2 (6 bases). With 3 bases removed from V and 5 bases from J, the gap between germline ends came to 23 bases. The CDR3 is made up of 18 amino acids. The germline gives CDR1 SGHVS, CDR2 FNYEAQ. The CDR3: CASSFTISGTYGHNEQFF. Written as DNA, the CDR3 is TGTGCCAGCAGCTTTACGATTAGCGGAACCTATGGGCACAATGAGCAGTTCTTC.

In this sample, this clonotype turned up a few times. The chain recombines TRBV6-1 with TRBJ2-1, with 8 bases identical to TRBD2. The V and J ends lost 5 bases and 3 bases, in that order; junction bases with no gene match: 3. Germline values: CDR1 MNHNS, CDR2 SASEGT. The CDR3 is made up of 14 amino acids. The CDR3 region is CASSLSGIYNEQFF. As DNA, the CDR3 is TGTGCCAGCAGTCTTAGCGGGATCTACAATGAGCAGTTCTTC.

This clonotype was seen more than once but under ten times. The chain carries TRBV4-1 and TRBJ2-2; the D call may be TRBD1 or TRBD2 (5 bases each). CDR1 is MGHRA and CDR2 is YSYEKL in the germline V gene. This CDR3 has 16 amino acids. Between the trimmed V and J ends, which lost 0 bases and 4 bases, there was a span of 12 bases. CDR3 bases: TGCGCCAGCAGCCAAGATCGTTTGGGGACCACCGGGGAGCTGTTTTTT. It is translated as CASSQDRLGTTGELFF.

This clonotype was seen only a few times. The chain has TRBV11-1 and TRBJ2-1; 12 positions match TRBD2. With 1 base clipped from V and 8 bases from J, the junction kept 12 bases outside the gene matches. The length of the CDR3 is 18 residues. In germline, CDR1 is SGHAT, CDR2 FQDESV (reference sequence). CDR3 coding DNA: TGTGCCAGCAGCTTAGTCAGTATCGGACTAGCGGGACGCGATGAGCAGTTCTTC. This gives the protein CASSLVSIGLAGRDEQFF.

This clonotype occurred a few times. The chain carries TRBV20-1 and TRBJ2-1, with a tentative D call TRBD1 (6 bases). The CDR3 is 17 amino acids. Per germline, CDR1 DFQATT and CDR2 SNEGSKA (reference sequence). V was trimmed by 3 bases and J by 3 bases, leaving 21 bases between them. The CDR3 DNA reads TGCAGTGCTAGGATTCTCCGACCTGGGGGCTACTACAATGAGCAGTTCTTC. Its protein product is CSARILRPGGYYNEQFF.

This clonotype was counted at least ten times. CDR3 sequence reads: CAISELVGDRTSVNEQFF. The CDR3 DNA follows: TGTGCCATCAGTGAGCTGGTTGGAGACAGGACCTCGGTAAATGAGCAGTTCTTC. The V and J genes are TRBV10-3 and TRBJ2-1; TRBD1 might be the D (6 bases). The CDR3 spans 18 residues. Germline-derived CDR1 and CDR2 are ENHRY and SYGVKD. V lost 2 bases to trimming and J lost 7 bases, with 24 bases between them.

The rearrangement links TRBV20-1 to TRBJ2-7; 8 bases match TRBD2. The junction had 13 bases not matched to a gene; V was cut back by 6 bases and J by 6 bases. The CDR3 length is 14 residues. CDR1 is DFQATT and CDR2 is SNEGSKA in the germline V gene (reference sequence). The CDR3 spells CSALTGGRFGEQYF. DNA for the CDR3: TGCAGTGCGCTTACGGGAGGGCGGTTTGGCGAGCAGTACTTC.

Concerning this clonotype: This clone may be a read error of a much larger clone one base away. V is TRBV25-1 and J is TRBJ2-7; D is ambiguous. Germline assignment: CDR1 MGHDK and CDR2 SYGVNS. The V end was cut by 7 bases, the J end by 6 bases, with 16 bases between. The CDR3 has 13 amino acids. The CDR3: CASTKTFPCEQYF. The CDR3 nucleotides are TGTGCCAGCACCAAGACATTTCCCTGCGAGCAGTACTTC.

The sample holds many counts of this clonotype. The chain recombines TRBV7-9 with TRBJ2-7, with 8 nucleotides matching TRBD2. Germline V gives CDR1 SEHNR, CDR2 FQNEAQ (reference sequence). V gave up 6 bases and J gave up 5 bases; unmatched junction bases: 9. The CDR3 is made up of 14 amino acids. CDR3 residues: CASSLGQRENEQYF. In DNA, the CDR3 is TGTGCCAGCAGTCTAGGACAGCGGGAGAACGAGCAGTACTTC. Full variable domain (remainder filled in from reference TRBV7-9 and TRBJ2-7): DTGVSQNPRHKITKRGQNVTFRCDPISEHNRLYWYRQTLGQGPEFLTYFQNEAQLEKSRLLSDRFSAERPKGSFSTLEIQRTEQGDSAMYLCASSLGQRENEQYFGPGTRLTVT.

In its sample, this clonotype was seen a few times. This sequence joins TRBV4-1 and TRBJ2-1, with 9 bases matching TRBD2. With V trimmed by 1 base and J by 1 base, 11 bases remained unmatched. This CDR3 comprises 19 residues. The germline V gene encodes CDR1 MGHRA and CDR2 YSYEKL. The CDR3 is CASSQGFRGAGGSYNEQFF. In nucleotides, the CDR3 is TGCGCCAGCAGCCAAGGTTTTAGGGGTGCGGGAGGGTCCTACAATGAGCAGTTCTTC.

This clonotype was seen a few times. The CDR3 coding sequence is TGCGCCAGCAGCTTCGCACACGAGCAGTACTTC. It translates to CASSFAHEQYF. The chain uses TRBV5-1 and TRBJ2-7; D not resolved. V dropped 2 bases and J dropped 5 bases, with 5 bases sitting between them. CDR1 is SGHRS and CDR2 is YFSETQ in the germline V gene. The CDR3 extends over 11 amino acids.

This clonotype was seen a handful of times. V gene TRBV12-3 or TRBV12-4 combines with J gene TRBJ1-1, with D uncertain. V was shortened by 11 bases and J by 2 bases, with 15 bases between the two germline ends. This CDR3 is built from 13 residues. The CDR3 DNA sequence: TGTGCCGTGGGAAGGAATTTAAACACTGAAGCTTTCTTT. This sequence encodes CAVGRNLNTEAFF.

The V and J genes are TRBV10-1 and TRBJ2-1; D ambiguous. Trimming shortened V by 0 bases and J by 4 bases, and 13 bases separated the two germline ends. Per germline, CDR1 WNHNN and CDR2 SYGVQD (reference sequence). The CDR3 length is 16 residues. CDR3 sequence reads: CASSESDVPSYNEQFF. The CDR3 DNA reads TGCGCCAGCAGTGAGTCGGACGTACCCTCTTACAATGAGCAGTTCTTC.

This clonotype occurred a few times. V is TRBV15 and J is TRBJ2-3; 11 positions agree with TRBD2. With V trimmed by 3 bases and J by 5 bases, 7 bases remained unmatched. The CDR3 length is 16 residues. CDR1 and CDR2 (germline): LNHNV, YYDKDF (reference sequence). CDR3 protein: CATSRALAGELDTQYF. The DNA of the CDR3 is TGTGCCACCAGCAGGGCACTAGCGGGAGAGCTAGATACGCAGTATTTT.